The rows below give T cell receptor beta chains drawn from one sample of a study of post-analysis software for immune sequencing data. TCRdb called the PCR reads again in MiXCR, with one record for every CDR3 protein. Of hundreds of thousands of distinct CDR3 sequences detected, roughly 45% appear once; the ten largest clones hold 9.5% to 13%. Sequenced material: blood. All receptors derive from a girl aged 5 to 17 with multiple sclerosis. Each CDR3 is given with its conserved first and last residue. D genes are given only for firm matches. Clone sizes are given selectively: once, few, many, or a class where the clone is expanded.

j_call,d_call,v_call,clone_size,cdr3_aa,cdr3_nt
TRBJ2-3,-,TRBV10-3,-,CAISAAPGVRGFIGNTQYF,TGTGCCATCAGCGCGGCACCAGGAGTACGAGGGTTTATCGGAAATACGCAGTATTTT
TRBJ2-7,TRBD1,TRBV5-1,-,CASSLGGGTGSYEQYF,TGCGCCAGCAGCTTGGGCGGTGGGACAGGCTCCTACGAGCAGTACTTC
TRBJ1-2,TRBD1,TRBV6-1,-,CASSDLIETGVEGYTF,TGTGCCAGCAGTGACCTTATAGAGACAGGGGTGGAAGGCTACACCTTC
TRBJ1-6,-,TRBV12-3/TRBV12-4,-,CASSPEWDSPLHF,TGTGCCAGCAGCCCTGAATGGGATTCACCCCTCCACTTT
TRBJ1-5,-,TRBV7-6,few,CASSAGPSGNQPQHF,TGTGCCAGCAGCGCGGGACCCTCGGGCAATCAGCCCCAGCATTTT
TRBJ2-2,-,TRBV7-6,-,CASSFIQEGAGELFF,TGTGCCAGCAGCTTTATCCAGGAAGGGGCCGGGGAGCTGTTTTTT
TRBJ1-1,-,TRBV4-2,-,CASSQDFLNTEAFF,TGTGCCAGCAGCCAGGATTTCCTGAACACTGAAGCTTTCTTT
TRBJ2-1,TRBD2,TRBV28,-,CASSLISGLAGDEQFF,TGTGCCAGCAGTTTAATTAGTGGTCTAGCGGGAGATGAGCAGTTCTTC
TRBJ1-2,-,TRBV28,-,CASSQDSDMNYGYTF,TGTGCCAGCAGCCAAGATTCCGACATGAACTATGGCTACACCTTC
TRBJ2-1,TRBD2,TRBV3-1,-,CASSQDVAGGLDEQFF,TGTGCCAGCAGCCAAGATGTTGCGGGAGGGCTCGATGAGCAGTTCTTC
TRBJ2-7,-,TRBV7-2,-,CATRRGASGSGNSYEQYF,TGTGCCACCCGCCGGGGGGCATCGGGGAGCGGGAACTCCTACGAGCAGTACTTC
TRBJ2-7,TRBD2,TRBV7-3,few,CASSLERDSSYEQYF,TGTGCCAGCAGCTTGGAGCGGGACTCCTCCTACGAGCAGTACTTC
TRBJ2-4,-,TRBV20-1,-,CSARDEAVIAKNIQYF,TGCAGTGCTAGAGATGAGGCGGTAATAGCCAAAAACATTCAGTACTTC
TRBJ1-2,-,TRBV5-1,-,CASSLGSGPYGYTF,TGCGCCAGCAGCTTGGGGTCGGGTCCGTATGGCTACACCTTC
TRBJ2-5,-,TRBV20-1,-,CSVTAQETQYF,TGCAGTGTGACAGCTCAAGAGACCCAGTACTTC
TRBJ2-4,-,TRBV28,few,CASSLVQAVVKNIQYF,TGTGCCAGCAGTTTGGTCCAGGCGGTAGTCAAAAACATTCAGTACTTC
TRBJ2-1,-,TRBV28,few,CASSLPLDKASSYNEQFF,TGTGCCAGCAGCCTACCGTTGGATAAGGCTAGCTCCTACAATGAGCAGTTCTTC
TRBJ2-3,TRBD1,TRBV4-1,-,CASSQRSPGQGTDTQYF,TGCGCCAGCAGCCAAAGATCCCCGGGACAGGGCACAGATACGCAGTATTTT
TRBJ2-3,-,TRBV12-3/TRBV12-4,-,CASSASDTQYF,TGTGCCAGCAGTGCTTCAGATACGCAGTATTTT
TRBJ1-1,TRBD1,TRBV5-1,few,CASSWGQDYTEAFF,TGCGCCAGCAGCTGGGGACAGGACTACACTGAAGCTTTCTTT
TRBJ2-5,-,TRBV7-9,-,CASSLLASQETQYF,TGTGCCAGCAGCTTATTGGCTAGCCAAGAGACCCAGTACTTC
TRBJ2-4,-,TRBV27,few,CASRITKDGEQYF,TGTGCCAGCAGGATAACCAAAGACGGAGAGCAGTACTTC
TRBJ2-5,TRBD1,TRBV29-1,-,CSAPVRGRRETQYF,TGCAGCGCCCCAGTGAGGGGGCGCCGAGAGACCCAGTACTTC
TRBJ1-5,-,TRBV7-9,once,CASSPGRDIYNQPQHF,TGTGCCAGCAGCCCTGGACGGGACATTTACAATCAGCCCCAGCATTTT
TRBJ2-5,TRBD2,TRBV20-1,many,CSARDRGIGGRDYSGTQYF,TGCAGTGCTAGAGATAGGGGTATCGGCGGGCGGGACTACTCTGGGACCCAGTACTTC
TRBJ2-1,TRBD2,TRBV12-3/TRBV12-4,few,CASSLSLAGAENEQFF,TGTGCCAGCAGTTTAAGTCTAGCGGGAGCTGAGAATGAGCAGTTCTTC
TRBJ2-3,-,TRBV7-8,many,CASSLVRTDTQYF,TGTGCCAGCAGCTTAGTCCGCACAGATACGCAGTATTTT
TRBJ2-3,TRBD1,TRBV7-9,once,CASSYSRDRGLTDTQYF,TGTGCCAGCAGCTATTCCCGGGACAGGGGACTCACAGATACGCAGTATTTT
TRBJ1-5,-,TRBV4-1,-,CASSPLGLQPQHF,TGCGCCAGCAGCCCACTTGGCTTGCAGCCCCAGCATTTT
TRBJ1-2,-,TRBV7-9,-,CASSPRDGYGYTF,TGTGCCAGCAGCCCCCGGGACGGATATGGCTACACCTTC
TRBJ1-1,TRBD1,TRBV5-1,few,CASSWGQGNTEAFF,TGCGCCAGCAGCTGGGGACAGGGGAACACTGAAGCTTTCTTT
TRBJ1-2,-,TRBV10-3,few,CAISDDLYGYTF,TGTGCCATCAGCGACGACCTCTACGGCTACACCTTC
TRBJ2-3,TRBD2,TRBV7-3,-,CASSSERGPTDTQYF,TGTGCCAGCAGCTCAGAGCGGGGGCCCACAGATACGCAGTATTTT
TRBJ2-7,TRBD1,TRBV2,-,CASSEVGFGTGKYEQYF,TGTGCCAGCAGTGAAGTTGGGTTCGGGACAGGAAAATACGAGCAGTACTTC
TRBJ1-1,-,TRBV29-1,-,CSVERTIAPEAFF,TGCAGCGTTGAAAGGACCATCGCCCCTGAAGCTTTCTTT
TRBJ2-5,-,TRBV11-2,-,CASSLEGSGTQYF,TGTGCCAGCAGCTTAGAAGGTTCCGGGACCCAGTACTTC